Below, 24 T cell receptor beta chains from the same sample are listed, as sequenced in a study of T cells in Graves' hyperthyroidism and ophthalmopathy (dated by TCRdb to the late 2010s). To prepare the library, multiplex PCR was applied. These reads were obtained on an Illumina HiSeq 2000. The TCR beta CDR3 regions were amplified from the RNA transcripts. The first round of RT-PCR for the TCR CDR3 was performed with the HTBI primer set and the Qiagen OneStep RT-PCR kit. Clones were called with MiXCR by TCRdb after fastp trimmed the public reads at Q25, and only in-frame beta chains were retained. Identical CDR3 proteins give one entry, which carries the most common genes and DNA. The sample contains roughly 600,000 distinct CDR3 sequences, around 13% of them found a single time. The top ten clonotypes cover approximately 12% of the sample. Sequencing was performed on blood. These receptors came from a woman in her fifties or sixties with Graves' ophthalmopathy.

The sample holds many counts of this clonotype. The genes are TRBV7-2 and TRBJ2-5, with D perhaps TRBD2 (6 bases). The V end lost 3 bases, the J end lost 0 bases, and 14 bases lay between the germline ends. Germline loops: CDR1 SGHTA, CDR2 FQGNSA. The CDR3 is made up of 16 amino acids. CDR3 sequence reads: CASSFNGGKYQETQYF. The CDR3 nucleotides read TGTGCCAGCAGCTTTAACGGCGGGAAGTACCAAGAGACCCAGTACTTC.

The rearrangement joins TRBV19 to TRBJ2-7, with 7 nucleotides matching TRBD2. Germline-derived CDR1 and CDR2 are LNHDA and SQIVND (reference sequence). The trim removed 3 bases at V and 6 bases at J, leaving 20 bases unmatched. The CDR3 length is 18 residues. The CDR3 reads CASSMWGGGLAESCEQYF. The DNA of the CDR3 is TGTGCCAGTAGTATGTGGGGGGGTGGTCTAGCTGAGTCTTGCGAGCAGTACTTC.

This clonotype was observed a few times. This sequence joins TRBV6-1 and TRBJ2-7, with TRBD1 matching over 7 bases. The CDR3 sequence is 15 residues long. The V gene's germline CDR1 is MNHNS and CDR2 SASEGT. The trim removed 1 base at V and 6 bases at J, leaving 9 bases unmatched. This CDR3 is CASSEGEGGQPEQYF. The CDR3 DNA follows: TGTGCCAGCAGTGAAGGGGAAGGGGGACAGCCCGAGCAGTACTTC.

This clonotype was seen just once. V gene TRBV6-1 combines with J gene TRBJ2-1; no clear D gene. This CDR3 has 14 residues. The V and J ends lost 4 bases and 6 bases respectively, with 13 bases between them. CDR1 and CDR2 from the germline V gene are MNHNS and SASEGT. The CDR3, as DNA: TGTGCCAGCAGTGGGGTTTCGTGGACCAATGAGCAGTTCTTC. Amino acids: CASSGVSWTNEQFF.

This clonotype was found a few times. The chain employs TRBV6-2 or TRBV6-3 and TRBJ2-7, with D possibly being TRBD1 or TRBD2 (7 bases each). The germline V and J ends were trimmed by 4 bases and 2 bases, with 24 bases remaining between them. The CDR3 spans 18 residues. Germline lookup yields CDR1 MNHEY and CDR2 SVGEGT. The DNA of the CDR3 is TGTGCCAGCAGTTTTAGACAGGGACTACAGAAAAGAACCTACGAGCAGTACTTC. Translating it yields CASSFRQGLQKRTYEQYF.

This clonotype was recorded at least ten times. V is TRBV30 and J is TRBJ1-1; 9 nucleotides line up with TRBD1. The CDR3 totals 13 residues. CDR1 and CDR2 from the germline V gene are GTSNPN and SVGIG (reference sequence). Losses at the gene ends were 5 bases for V and 5 bases for J; bases not matched to a gene: 6. CDR3 sequence reads: CAWWTGVGTEAFF. The CDR3 nucleotides are TGTGCCTGGTGGACAGGGGTAGGGACTGAAGCTTTCTTT.

This rearrangement joins TRBV28 to TRBJ2-7; D not certain. This CDR3 spans 13 amino acids. The germline gives CDR1 MDHEN, CDR2 SYDVKM. V was trimmed by 3 bases and J by 3 bases, leaving 9 bases between them. The CDR3 is CASSFGPSYEQYF. The CDR3 bases are TGTGCCAGCAGTTTTGGGCCGAGCTACGAGCAGTACTTC.

This clonotype was seen many times. The chain joins TRBV28 to TRBJ2-7; no clear D gene. V was pared by 5 bases and J by 5 bases, with 16 bases between. Germline V lookup: CDR1 MDHEN, CDR2 SYDVKM. This CDR3 region has 14 residues. CDR3 bases: TGTGCCAGCAGTCGTGAGTGGATTTCCGACGAGCAGTACTTC. Amino acid sequence: CASSREWISDEQYF.

In this sample, this clonotype turned up a few times. The genes are TRBV6-2 or TRBV6-3 and TRBJ2-2, with 7 bases identical to TRBD1. The CDR3 totals 15 residues. Trimming took 7 bases from V and 4 from J; bases not matched to a gene: 9. The germline gives CDR1 MNHEY, CDR2 SVGEGT. CDR3 in DNA: TGTGCCAGCAAAAGGCAGGGGGTAGTCACCGGGGAGCTGTTTTTT. This translates into CASKRQGVVTGELFF.

This clonotype appeared many times. This chain links TRBV12-3 or TRBV12-4 with TRBJ2-5, with D maybe TRBD1 (5 bases). The V end lost 7 bases, the J end lost 5 bases, and 17 bases lay between the germline ends. The CDR3 extends over 14 amino acids. CDR3 in DNA: TGTGCCAGCATCCTGGGTTCAGGGTGGGAGACCCAGTACTTC. Protein sequence: CASILGSGWETQYF.

This clonotype has a count of ten or more. V and J are TRBV30 and TRBJ2-5, with 7 bases identical to TRBD1. J gave up 7 bases and V 0 bases, and 5 bases lay outside the gene matches. This CDR3 is built from 13 residues. Germline V gene sequence: CDR1 GTSNPN, CDR2 SVGIG (reference sequence). CDR3 sequence reads: CAWSVQGSGTQYF. The CDR3 bases are TGTGCCTGGAGTGTACAGGGGAGTGGGACCCAGTACTTC.

This clonotype occurred many times. The CDR3 sequence is CASRRRVILAGERDEQFF. The CDR3 bases are TGTGCCAGCAGAAGAAGGGTGATACTAGCGGGAGAGCGAGATGAGCAGTTCTTC. The J gene is TRBJ2-1, the V gene TRBV12-3 or TRBV12-4; 11 bases line up with TRBD2. The CDR3 totals 18 residues. V shed 6 bases, J shed 8 bases, and the junction held 18 bases outside the gene matches.

The sample holds many counts of this clonotype. The chain combines TRBV6-5 with TRBJ2-5, with TRBD2 identical over 8 bases. This CDR3 spans 16 amino acids. CDR1 and CDR2 from the germline V gene are MNHEY and SVGAGI. The J segment lost 1 base and the V segment lost 2 bases, leaving 6 bases of the junction unmatched. Here the CDR3 DNA reads TGTGCCAGCAGTTACACGGCTAGCGGGTCCCAAGAGACCCAGTACTTC. Its translation is CASSYTASGSQETQYF.

This clonotype was seen a few times. The J gene is TRBJ2-5, the V gene TRBV29-1; TRBD2 matches at 10 bases. Germline CDR1 reads SQVTM; CDR2 reads ANQGSEA. J was trimmed by 5 bases and V by 4 bases; bases with no gene match: 7. There are 14 residues in the CDR3. CDR3 DNA sequence: TGCAGCGTTGGCGCGCTAGCGGGAGTGGAGACCCAGTACTTC. It yields the protein CSVGALAGVETQYF.

In its sample, this clonotype was seen a few times. This rearrangement joins TRBV7-2 to TRBJ2-1; 11 nucleotides match TRBD1. This CDR3 has 15 amino acids. Trimming at V came to 5 bases and at J to 7 bases, leaving 7 bases not matched to a gene. The germline gives CDR1 SGHTA, CDR2 FQGNSA. The chain's CDR3 is CASSHRTGGGNEQFF. CDR3 coding DNA: TGTGCCAGCAGCCATCGGACAGGGGGCGGGAATGAGCAGTTCTTC.

This sequence joins TRBV12-3 or TRBV12-4 and TRBJ2-7; 12 bases are shared with TRBD2. The length of the CDR3 is 17 residues. Trimming took 6 bases from V and 1 from J; bases not matched to a gene: 10. The DNA for the CDR3 is TGTGCCAGCAGCCAGACTAGCGGGAGATATGGGTCCTACGAGCAGTACTTC. It encodes CASSQTSGRYGSYEQYF.

In this sample, this clonotype turned up a few times. The V gene is TRBV29-1, the J gene TRBJ2-1, with D perhaps given as TRBD1 or TRBD2 (5 bases each). The CDR3 contains 16 residues. The germline gives CDR1 SQVTM, CDR2 ANQGSEA. Trimming pared 3 bases from V and 8 bases from J, leaving 23 bases between. The CDR3 coding sequence is TGCAGCGTTGAGGCAGGGCGGCTAGCCCAAGGGGATGAGCAGTTCTTC. Encoded protein: CSVEAGRLAQGDEQFF.

The chain combines TRBV30 with TRBJ2-1, with D unclear. CDR1 and CDR2 from the germline V gene are GTSNPN and SVGIG (reference sequence). V lost 5 bases and J 2 bases, leaving 13 bases between the germline ends. The length of the CDR3 is 14 residues. The CDR3 nucleotides read TGTGCCTGGTTTTCCACATTACCCTACAATGAGCAGTTCTTC. Translating it yields CAWFSTLPYNEQFF.

The table lists this clonotype with a few counts. The V gene is TRBV11-2, the J gene TRBJ2-7, with 8 bases aligning to TRBD1. Germline values: CDR1 SGHAT, CDR2 FQNNGV. This CDR3 comprises 16 residues. After removal of 5 bases from V and 0 bases from J, the junction contained 9 bases not matched to a gene. The DNA for the CDR3 is TGTGCCAGCAGCCCCCGCCGGGACAGGAGCTCCTACGAGCAGTACTTC. It translates to CASSPRRDRSSYEQYF.

This clonotype came up many times. V and J are TRBV27 and TRBJ2-1; TRBD1 agrees at 8 bases. In germline, CDR1 is MNHEY, CDR2 SMNVEV (reference sequence). The ends lost 0 bases at V and 5 bases at J; junction bases unmatched: 6. This CDR3 has 16 amino acids. The CDR3 sequence is CASSLSVGTGNNEQFF. In DNA, the CDR3 is TGTGCCAGCAGTTTATCGGTCGGGACAGGTAACAATGAGCAGTTCTTC.

The V gene is TRBV27, the J gene TRBJ1-5; unclear D gene. The CDR3 runs to 13 residues. The germline CDR1 and CDR2 sequences are MNHEY and SMNVEV (reference sequence). V was shortened by 0 bases and J by 3 bases, with 3 bases between the two germline ends. CDR3 sequence: CASSLSDNQPQHF. The CDR3 nucleotides read TGTGCCAGCAGTTTATCGGACAATCAGCCCCAGCATTTT.

The J gene is TRBJ1-1, the V gene TRBV6-6; no firm D call. Trimming removed 0 bases from V and 5 bases from J, with 7 bases in between. The CDR3 extends over 13 amino acids. CDR1 is MNHNY and CDR2 is SVGAGI in the germline V gene (reference sequence). CDR3 amino acids: CASSYSIGTEAFF. CDR3 DNA: TGTGCCAGCAGTTACTCGATTGGAACTGAAGCTTTCTTT.

This clonotype was seen more than once but under ten times. This sequence joins TRBV7-9 and TRBJ1-5; D remains ambiguous. This CDR3 has 14 amino acids. Trimming took 1 base from V and 9 from J, leaving 13 bases between them. Looked up from germline, CDR1 is SEHNR and CDR2 is FQNEAQ (reference sequence). DNA for the CDR3: TGTGCCAGCAGCTTAGGGGCCGCCGTGGGGCCCCAGCATTTT. Protein product: CASSLGAAVGPQHF.

J is TRBJ2-4 and V is TRBV5-1; TRBD2 is a possible D gene (5 bases). V dropped 7 bases and J dropped 1 base, with 15 bases sitting between them. From germline, CDR1 is SGHRS and CDR2 YFSETQ. The CDR3 covers 15 residues. The CDR3 coding sequence is TGCGCCAGCGGTCTAAGGACGGGGGCCAAAAACATTCAGTACTTC. Translation gives CASGLRTGAKNIQYF.